This TCR beta chain was identified during a study of early T cells in non-severe SARS-CoV-2 infection (dated by TCRdb to 2020 to 2022). In terms of the full investigation: Because TCR sequencing relied on bulk RNA taken from unsorted whole blood, pairing of alpha and beta chains was not possible. Overall study results and their limits: VDJdb matching was skewed toward anti-spike CD8 responses and likely underestimated virus-specific expansions, missing private and CD4 specificities.

Set within a cohort of healthcare workers in London, UK, this nested case-control study involved weekly PCR testing of nasopharyngeal swabs along with blood sampling. Between 23 and 31 March 2020, the week of the UK lockdown, healthcare workers were enrolled and then followed up weekly for as long as 16 weeks. Libraries came from 5' RACE. Sequencing was carried out with a NextSeq 500. To correct for sequencing error and PCR bias, the TCR library protocol tagged individual cDNA molecules with unique molecular identifiers. Sequencing covered both TCR alpha and beta chains, and within each sample the abundances of alpha and beta sequences were tightly co-correlated. The paper's processing steps were these. Decombinator V4 was used to annotate TCR sequences for V gene, J gene and CDR3. Expanded TCRs were defined as changing significantly between any two time points under a Poisson model with p below 0.0001. TCR abundances were normalised to the total number of TCRs sequenced in each sample and reported as counts per million. TRAV1-2 paired with TRAJ12, TRAJ20 or TRAJ33 defined MAIT TCRs, while TRAV10 paired with TRAJ18 defined iNKT TCRs. VDJdb, accessed on 1 November 2021, was searched for TCRs annotated for CMV, EBV and SARS-CoV-2, and TCRs annotated for more than one antigen were excluded. The public reads were run again by TCRdb, first through fastp at Q25 and then through MiXCR, and only productive beta chains were kept. Rows merge per CDR3 protein into single entries with the most common DNA and genes. TCRdb assigned the V and J calls; the authors' analysis was not used. This sample gives about 40,000 distinct CDR3 sequences in total; over 4% of them show up just once. The ten biggest clones cover 4.5% to 6% of the sample.

Sequences MNHNS (CDR1) and SASEGT (CDR2) are obtained from the germline V gene. The CDR3 runs 15 amino acids, cysteine and phenylalanine included. Just CDR3 DNA is preserved here, 45 bases in frame from base 1. V gives up 1 base and J gives up 5 bases, and the segment between their germline ends measures 15 bases. This clonotype was observed a few times. Its antigen target is currently unknown. Per-nucleotide qualities are absent, and no much larger clonotype sits a single base away. This TCR came from an adult who was a healthcare worker with PCR-confirmed SARS-CoV-2 infection or an uninfected control (not recorded which). What was sequenced was whole blood. Recombination joined TRBV6-1 with TRBJ2-7; no D segment can be confidently identified. Here is the DNA: TGTGCCAGCAGTGAAGGGCAGGTCGGTCTGGACGAGCAGTACTTC. This codes for CASSEGQVGLDEQYF.